This T cell receptor beta chain was obtained from a study of T-cell reconstitution after alpha-beta-depleted transplantation in children. Unique molecular identifiers were used in preparing the TCRbeta library. TCRdb called the PCR reads again in MiXCR, with one record for every CDR3 protein. The sample holds about 120,000 distinct CDR3 sequences, roughly 23% seen once. Germline V gene sequence: CDR1 SGHTA, CDR2 FQGNSA. This CDR3 is 13 amino acids long. Between the trimmed V and J ends, which lost 3 bases and 6 bases, there was a span of 10 bases. J is TRBJ2-3 and V is TRBV7-2; D gene ambiguous. The TCR was taken from a male patient aged 2 to 10 who had a stem cell transplant for chronic granulomatous disease, so the T cells may come from the graft donor. The sample consisted of PBMCs, mostly from graft donor cells, taken 180 days after TCRalphabeta/CD19-depleted stem cell transplant. CDR3 amino acids: CASSFYRGDTQYF. Written as DNA, the CDR3 is TGTGCCAGCAGCTTTTATCGTGGGGATACGCAGTATTTT. Drawing the rest from reference TRBV7-2 and TRBJ2-3, the complete variable domain is GAGVSQSPSNKVTEKGKDVELRCDPISGHTALYWYRQSLGQGLEFLIYFQGNSAPDKSGLPSDRFSAERTGGSVSTLTIQRTQQEDSAVYLCASSFYRGDTQYFGPGTRLTVL.